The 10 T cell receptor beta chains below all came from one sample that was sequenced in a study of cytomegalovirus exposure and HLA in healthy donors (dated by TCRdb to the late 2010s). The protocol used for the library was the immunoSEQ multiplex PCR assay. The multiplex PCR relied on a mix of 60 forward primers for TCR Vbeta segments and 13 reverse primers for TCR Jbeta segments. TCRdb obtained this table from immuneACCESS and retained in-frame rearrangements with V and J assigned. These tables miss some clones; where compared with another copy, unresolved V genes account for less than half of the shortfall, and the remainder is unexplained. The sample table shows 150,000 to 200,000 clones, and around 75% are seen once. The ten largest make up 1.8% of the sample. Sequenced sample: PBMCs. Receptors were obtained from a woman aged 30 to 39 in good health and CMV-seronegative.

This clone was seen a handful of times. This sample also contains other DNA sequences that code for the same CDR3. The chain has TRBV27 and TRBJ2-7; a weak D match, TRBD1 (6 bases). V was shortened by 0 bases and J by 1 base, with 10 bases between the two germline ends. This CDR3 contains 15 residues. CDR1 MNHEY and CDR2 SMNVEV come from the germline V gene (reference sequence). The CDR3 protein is CASSLSLRGSYEQYF. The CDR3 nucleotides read TGTGCCAGCAGTTTATCTTTAAGGGGGTCCTACGAGCAGTACTTC.

CDR3 DNA sequence: TGCAGCGTTGAAGATACCCCGGGACAGGGGACCAACGAGCAGTACTTC. Its protein is CSVEDTPGQGTNEQYF. V is TRBV29-1 and J is TRBJ2-7, with 10 nucleotides matching TRBD1. The CDR3 loop spans 16 amino acids. Germline V CDR1 and CDR2: SQVTM, ANQGSEA. J gave up 5 bases and V 0 bases, and 10 bases lay outside the gene matches.

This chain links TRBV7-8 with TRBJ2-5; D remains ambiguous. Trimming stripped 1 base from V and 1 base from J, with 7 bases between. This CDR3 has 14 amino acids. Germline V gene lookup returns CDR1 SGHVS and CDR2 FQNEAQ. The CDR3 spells CASSLGAGQETQYF. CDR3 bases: TGTGCCAGCAGCTTAGGGGCAGGCCAAGAGACCCAGTACTTC.

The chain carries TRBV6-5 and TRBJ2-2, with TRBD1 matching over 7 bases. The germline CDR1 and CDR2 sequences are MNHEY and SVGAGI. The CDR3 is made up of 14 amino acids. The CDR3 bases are TGTGTTACTAAGGCAGGGGGGAACACCGGGGAGCTGTTTTTT. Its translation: CVTKAGGNTGELFF.

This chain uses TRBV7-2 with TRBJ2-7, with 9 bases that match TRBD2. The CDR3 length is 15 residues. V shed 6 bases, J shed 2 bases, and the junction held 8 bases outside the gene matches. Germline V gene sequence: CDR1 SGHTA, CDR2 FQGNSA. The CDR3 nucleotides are TGTGCCAGCAGACTAGGGGCTAGCGGGGCCTACGAGCAGTACTTC. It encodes CASRLGASGAYEQYF.

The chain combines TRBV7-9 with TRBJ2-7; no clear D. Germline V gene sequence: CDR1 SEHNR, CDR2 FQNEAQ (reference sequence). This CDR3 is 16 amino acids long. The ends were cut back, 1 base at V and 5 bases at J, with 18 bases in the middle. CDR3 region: CASSLGFRLKEDEQYF. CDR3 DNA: TGTGCCAGCAGCTTAGGTTTCAGACTCAAAGAGGACGAGCAGTACTTC.

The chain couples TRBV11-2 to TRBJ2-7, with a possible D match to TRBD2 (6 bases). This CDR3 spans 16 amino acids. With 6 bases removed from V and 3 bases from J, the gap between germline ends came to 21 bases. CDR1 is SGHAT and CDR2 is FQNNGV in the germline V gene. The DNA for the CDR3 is TGTGCCAGCAGTCCCCCCGGATACGGGAGTCTCTACGAGCAGTACTTC. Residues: CASSPPGYGSLYEQYF.

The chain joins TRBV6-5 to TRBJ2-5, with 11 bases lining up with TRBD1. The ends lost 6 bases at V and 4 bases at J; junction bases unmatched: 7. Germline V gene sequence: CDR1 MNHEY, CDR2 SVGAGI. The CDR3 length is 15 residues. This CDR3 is CASSRMGTGGETQYF. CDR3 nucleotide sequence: TGTGCCAGCAGCCGGATGGGGACAGGGGGAGAGACCCAGTACTTC.

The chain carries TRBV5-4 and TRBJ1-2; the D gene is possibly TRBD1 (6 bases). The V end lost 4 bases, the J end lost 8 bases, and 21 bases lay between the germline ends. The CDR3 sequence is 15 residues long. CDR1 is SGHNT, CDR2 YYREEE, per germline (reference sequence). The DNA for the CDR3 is TGTGCCAGCAGCCAAGGACAGAACTATGTTTTCGGCTACACCTTC. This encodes CASSQGQNYVFGYTF.

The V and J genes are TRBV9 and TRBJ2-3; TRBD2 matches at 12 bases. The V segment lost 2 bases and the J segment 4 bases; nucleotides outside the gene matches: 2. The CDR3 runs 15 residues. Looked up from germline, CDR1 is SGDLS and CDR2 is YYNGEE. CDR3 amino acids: CASSVLAGGADTQYF. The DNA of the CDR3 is TGTGCCAGCAGCGTCCTAGCGGGAGGGGCAGATACGCAGTATTTT.